The rows below give T cell receptor beta chains drawn from one sample of a study of blood T cells in healthy people across ages. TCRdb itself ran the 5' RACE reads through MiXCR, one entry per CDR3 protein. The sample records fewer than 1,200,000 distinct CDR3 sequences, about 25% being singletons. These records were also assigned to another study, of T cells of mothers and their children.

Specimen: blood. These receptors originate from a girl aged 2-10 years in good health. The CDR3 runs from the conserved cysteine through the conserved F or W. The D gene is left open where the match is weak. Clone size appears in some rows only: once, few, many, or a class for an expanded clone.

j_call clone_size d_call v_call cdr3_aa cdr3_nt
TRBJ2-2 once NA TRBV7-2 CASSLGGSPNTGELFF TGTGCCAGCAGCTTAGGGGGGTCCCCGAACACCGGGGAGCTGTTTTTT
TRBJ2-1 NA TRBD1 TRBV12-3/TRBV12-4 CASSFQGAVNEQFF TGTGCCAGCAGTTTTCAGGGGGCGGTGAATGAGCAGTTCTTC
TRBJ2-3 many TRBD2 TRBV4-1 CASSPSGSTDTQYF TGTGCCAGCAGCCCTAGCGGGAGCACAGATACGCAGTATTTT
TRBJ2-7 few NA TRBV28 CASSRGAASSEQYF TGTGCCAGCAGTCGGGGGGCAGCGTCTAGCGAGCAGTACTTC
TRBJ2-7 NA NA TRBV29-1 CSVSTETYEQYF TGCAGCGTTTCGACAGAGACCTACGAGCAGTACTTC
TRBJ2-7 NA NA TRBV2 CASSDVINSYEQYF TGTGCCAGCAGTGATGTAATAAACTCCTACGAGCAGTACTTC
TRBJ1-5 few NA TRBV5-1 CASSARETGQPQHF TGCGCCAGCAGCGCCCGGGAAACTGGTCAGCCCCAGCATTTT
TRBJ2-5 few NA TRBV7-8 CASSLGSGTVETQYF TGTGCCAGCAGCTTAGGAAGTGGAACCGTAGAGACCCAGTACTTC
TRBJ1-6 few NA TRBV20-1 CSARGGDWGNSPLHF TGCAGTGCTAGAGGAGGCGATTGGGGTAATTCACCCCTCCACTTT
TRBJ2-7 NA NA TRBV29-1 CSVESVGVSYEQYF TGCAGCGTTGAAAGTGTCGGGGTTTCCTACGAGCAGTACTTC
TRBJ2-2 few NA TRBV9 CASSVEPGATGELFF TGTGCCAGCAGCGTAGAGCCGGGAGCGACCGGGGAGCTGTTTTTT
TRBJ2-7 NA NA TRBV12-3/TRBV12-4 CASTPTTSNEQYF TGTGCCAGCACTCCGACTACAAGTAACGAGCAGTACTTC
TRBJ2-5 NA TRBD2 TRBV7-2 CASSYLAEATKQYF TGTGCCAGCAGCTACCTAGCGGAAGCTACGAAGCAGTACTTC
TRBJ2-5 few TRBD1 TRBV27 CASSISQGTAQYF TGTGCCAGCAGCATATCACAGGGGACGGCCCAGTACTTC
TRBJ2-7 few NA TRBV5-5 CASSLQAPSYEQYF TGTGCCAGCAGCTTGCAGGCTCCCTCCTACGAGCAGTACTTC
TRBJ1-2 NA NA TRBV12-3/TRBV12-4 CASSLAQRADYGYTF TGTGCCAGCAGTTTAGCGCAGAGAGCAGACTATGGCTACACCTTC
TRBJ2-5 NA TRBD1 TRBV29-1 CSVEEHGTGMETQYF TGCAGCGTTGAAGAGCACGGGACAGGGATGGAGACCCAGTACTTC
TRBJ2-1 few NA TRBV7-6 CASSLDLSLDEQFF TGTGCCAGCAGCTTAGATCTATCGCTGGATGAGCAGTTCTTC
TRBJ1-1 NA NA TRBV2 CASSFTGTAGTEAFF TGTGCCAGCAGTTTCACCGGGACCGCGGGCACTGAAGCTTTCTTT
TRBJ2-5 NA NA TRBV9 CASSSPTGRISETQYF TGTGCCAGCAGCTCACCCACAGGGAGGATTTCTGAGACCCAGTACTTC
TRBJ2-3 NA NA TRBV28 CASSLHGIFTDTQYF TGTGCCAGCAGTTTGCACGGGATTTTCACGGATACGCAGTATTTT
TRBJ2-7 NA NA TRBV6-5 CASSYAASLEQYF TGTGCCAGCAGTTACGCGGCTTCGCTCGAGCAGTACTTC
TRBJ2-7 NA NA TRBV4-2 CASSQDHRERSYEQYF TGTGCCAGCAGCCAAGATCACAGGGAAAGATCCTACGAGCAGTACTTC
TRBJ2-1 NA TRBD2 TRBV11-3 CATSEAGGLGRDEQFF TGTGCCACTAGCGAGGCGGGGGGGCTAGGTCGGGATGAGCAGTTCTTC
TRBJ2-7 few NA TRBV24-1 CATSDSSGEQQYF TGTGCCACCAGTGATTCCTCAGGGGAGCAGCAGTACTTC
TRBJ2-4 NA TRBD2 TRBV9 CASSPSLAGYIQYF TGTGCCAGCAGCCCAAGTCTAGCGGGGTACATTCAGTACTTC
TRBJ2-2 few NA TRBV7-2 CASRSPRGSTLGELFF TGTGCCAGCAGGAGCCCCCGTGGCAGTACTTTGGGGGAGCTGTTTTTT
TRBJ2-7 few NA TRBV29-1 CSVELGESYEQYF TGCAGCGTTGAATTGGGGGAGTCTTACGAGCAGTACTTC
TRBJ1-2 NA NA TRBV6-6 CASSLPRGDYGYTF TGTGCCAGCAGTCTCCCCCGGGGGGACTATGGCTACACCTTC
TRBJ2-3 NA TRBD2 TRBV20-1 CSASWTSGIESTDTQYF TGCAGTGCTAGTTGGACTAGCGGGATTGAAAGCACAGATACGCAGTATTTT
TRBJ1-4 few NA TRBV20-1 CSASLRTPHEKLFF TGCAGTGCTAGTTTAAGGACGCCGCATGAAAAACTGTTTTTT
TRBJ2-5 NA TRBD2 TRBV20-1 CSATGGSREETQYF TGCAGTGCTACTGGCGGGAGTCGCGAGGAGACCCAGTACTTC
TRBJ1-2 few NA TRBV12-3/TRBV12-4 CASSPGDLGGYTF TGTGCCAGCAGTCCTGGGGATCTGGGCGGCTACACCTTC
TRBJ2-1 few TRBD2 TRBV12-3/TRBV12-4 CASTRAGRSYNEQFF TGTGCCAGCACCAGAGCGGGGCGCTCCTACAATGAGCAGTTCTTC
TRBJ2-2 NA TRBD2 TRBV27 CASLTSGYTGELFF TGTGCCAGTTTGACTAGCGGCTATACCGGGGAGCTGTTTTTT
TRBJ2-7 few NA TRBV20-1 CSAQRTSVFYEQYF TGCAGTGCTCAAAGGACTTCCGTTTTCTACGAGCAGTACTTC
TRBJ2-5 NA TRBD2 TRBV11-3 CASSSTSGGGKQYF TGTGCCAGCAGCTCGACTAGCGGGGGGGGAAAGCAGTACTTC
TRBJ1-6 NA NA TRBV4-3 CASSQDRGPSPLHF TGCGCCAGCAGCCAAGATCGGGGGCCTTCACCCCTCCACTTT
TRBJ2-4 few TRBD1 TRBV12-3/TRBV12-4 CASRRTGELNIQYF TGTGCCAGCAGGCGGACAGGCGAACTCAACATTCAGTACTTC
TRBJ1-4 NA NA TRBV29-1 CSVGEGVEWFF TGCAGCGTTGGGGAGGGTGTGGAATGGTTTTTT
TRBJ1-1 many NA TRBV12-3/TRBV12-4 CASSPQNTEAFF TGTGCCAGCAGCCCCCAGAACACTGAAGCTTTCTTT
TRBJ1-3 NA NA TRBV7-2 CASSPLTGNTIYF TGTGCCAGCAGCCCCTTGACTGGAAACACCATATATTTT
TRBJ2-7 NA TRBD1 TRBV29-1 CSVEDQRAGGTYEQYF TGCAGCGTTGAAGATCAGAGGGCAGGGGGAACCTACGAGCAGTACTTC
TRBJ2-2 NA TRBD2 TRBV6-6 CASSDGLADTGELFF TGTGCCAGCAGTGACGGACTAGCGGACACCGGGGAGCTGTTTTTT
TRBJ1-3 many NA TRBV12-3/TRBV12-4 CASSSGALGGNTIYF TGTGCCAGCAGTTCGGGGGCGCTGGGTGGAAACACCATATATTTT
TRBJ1-1 NA NA TRBV29-1 CSSQGGSTTEAFF TGCAGCTCCCAGGGAGGGTCGACGACTGAAGCTTTCTTT
TRBJ2-5 NA NA TRBV7-9 CASSLMEEETQYF TGTGCCAGCAGCTTAATGGAAGAAGAGACCCAGTACTTC
TRBJ2-1 few NA TRBV29-1 CSVELINEQFF TGCAGCGTTGAATTAATCAATGAGCAGTTCTTC
TRBJ2-7 few NA TRBV3-1 CASSPYGYEQYF TGTGCCAGCAGCCCCTACGGCTACGAGCAGTACTTC
TRBJ2-1 NA TRBD2 TRBV5-1 CASQTSGVYNEQFF TGCGCCAGCCAGACTAGCGGGGTTTACAATGAGCAGTTCTTC
TRBJ1-2 NA NA TRBV6-6 CASSLFLERETIGGYTF TGTGCCAGCAGTCTCTTCCTGGAAAGGGAAACGATAGGTGGCTACACCTTC